Listed below are T cell receptor beta chains from one sample, sequenced in a study of spatial heterogeneity in lung cancer. TCRdb ran MiXCR on the 5' RACE reads and lists one entry per CDR3 protein. The data show tens of thousands of distinct CDR3 sequences, approximately 8% seen once. Sequencing used PBMCs, obtained at surgery. These receptors all come from a female donor with early-stage non-small cell lung cancer. Each CDR3 is given with its conserved first and last residue. The D gene is left open where the match is weak. For some rows the clone size is stated as once, few or many, or as a class when expanded; others skip it.

clone size: NA; V gene: TRBV10-3; D gene: NA; J gene: TRBJ2-7; CDR3 protein: CAISGNYEQYF; CDR3 DNA: TGTGCCATCAGTGGGAACTACGAGCAGTACTTC
clone size: many; V gene: TRBV28; D gene: NA; J gene: TRBJ1-1; CDR3 protein: CASGGRPTEAFF; CDR3 DNA: TGTGCCAGCGGCGGCAGGCCCACTGAAGCTTTCTTT
clone size: NA; V gene: TRBV20-1; D gene: NA; J gene: TRBJ2-3; CDR3 protein: CSARDWINTDTQYF; CDR3 DNA: TGCAGTGCTAGAGATTGGATAAACACAGATACGCAGTATTTT
clone size: many; V gene: TRBV3-1; D gene: TRBD2; J gene: TRBJ2-7; CDR3 protein: CASSPAGEPSGSTGEQYF; CDR3 DNA: TGTGCCAGCAGCCCTGCCGGAGAACCTAGCGGGAGTACTGGCGAGCAGTACTTC
clone size: few; V gene: TRBV7-2; D gene: NA; J gene: TRBJ1-4; CDR3 protein: CASSVGGGEKLFF; CDR3 DNA: TGTGCCAGCAGCGTCGGCGGAGGTGAAAAACTGTTTTTT
clone size: many; V gene: TRBV7-3; D gene: NA; J gene: TRBJ2-3; CDR3 protein: CASSRSEGVVQYF; CDR3 DNA: TGTGCCAGCAGCCGATCGGAGGGGGTGGTGCAGTATTTT
clone size: many; V gene: TRBV27; D gene: NA; J gene: TRBJ1-5; CDR3 protein: CASSFGYPLGYSNQPQHF; CDR3 DNA: TGTGCCAGCAGTTTTGGATATCCCCTTGGATATAGCAATCAGCCCCAGCATTTT
clone size: few; V gene: TRBV10-3; D gene: TRBD1; J gene: TRBJ1-2; CDR3 protein: CAIRDGEGANGYTF; CDR3 DNA: TGTGCCATCAGAGATGGGGAGGGGGCTAACGGCTACACCTTC
clone size: few; V gene: TRBV5-1; D gene: TRBD2; J gene: TRBJ2-1; CDR3 protein: CASSFTTSGGYNEQFF; CDR3 DNA: TGCGCCAGCAGCTTCACGACTAGCGGGGGCTACAATGAGCAGTTCTTC
clone size: many; V gene: TRBV7-8; D gene: TRBD1; J gene: TRBJ2-5; CDR3 protein: CASSSGQGNVETQYF; CDR3 DNA: TGTGCCAGCAGCTCTGGACAGGGGAACGTCGAGACCCAGTACTTC
clone size: few; V gene: TRBV5-1; D gene: TRBD1; J gene: TRBJ2-5; CDR3 protein: CASSAGQGAFETQYF; CDR3 DNA: TGCGCCAGCAGCGCGGGACAGGGGGCGTTTGAGACCCAGTACTTC
clone size: NA; V gene: TRBV20-1; D gene: NA; J gene: TRBJ1-5; CDR3 protein: CSARDNRDQNSNQPQHF; CDR3 DNA: TGCAGTGCTAGGGACAACCGGGACCAAAATAGCAATCAGCCCCAGCATTTT
clone size: many; V gene: TRBV4-2; D gene: NA; J gene: TRBJ2-7; CDR3 protein: CASSPDVGPDEQYF; CDR3 DNA: TGTGCCAGCAGCCCAGATGTGGGACCAGACGAGCAGTACTTC
clone size: many; V gene: TRBV3-1; D gene: NA; J gene: TRBJ1-6; CDR3 protein: CASTIEGSRTPLHF; CDR3 DNA: TGTGCCAGCACGATAGAGGGCTCCCGGACACCCCTCCACTTT
clone size: NA; V gene: TRBV20-1; D gene: TRBD1; J gene: TRBJ2-7; CDR3 protein: CSARGDREWTEQYF; CDR3 DNA: TGCAGTGCTAGAGGGGACAGGGAGTGGACCGAGCAGTACTTC
clone size: few; V gene: TRBV20-1; D gene: NA; J gene: TRBJ2-7; CDR3 protein: CSARDRESGPYEQYF; CDR3 DNA: TGCAGTGCTAGAGATAGGGAATCTGGCCCCTACGAGCAGTACTTC
clone size: NA; V gene: TRBV6-6; D gene: TRBD1; J gene: TRBJ1-2; CDR3 protein: CASSYPTGGATPSYGYTF; CDR3 DNA: TGTGCCAGCAGTTACCCTACAGGGGGCGCGACACCTTCCTATGGCTACACCTTC
clone size: few; V gene: TRBV7-9; D gene: NA; J gene: TRBJ1-2; CDR3 protein: CASTSAGAWGYGYTF; CDR3 DNA: TGTGCCAGCACCTCGGCAGGGGCGTGGGGGTATGGCTACACCTTC
clone size: many; V gene: TRBV6-6; D gene: NA; J gene: TRBJ1-2; CDR3 protein: CASSYSPRDYTF; CDR3 DNA: TGTGCCAGCAGTTACTCGCCGCGGGACTACACCTTC
clone size: few; V gene: TRBV14; D gene: TRBD2; J gene: TRBJ2-4; CDR3 protein: CASSHLAGQNIQYF; CDR3 DNA: TGTGCCAGCAGCCATTTAGCGGGGCAAAACATTCAGTACTTC
clone size: many; V gene: TRBV7-7; D gene: NA; J gene: TRBJ2-2; CDR3 protein: CASRGNTGELFF; CDR3 DNA: TGTGCTAGTAGAGGGAACACCGGGGAGCTGTTTTTT
clone size: NA; V gene: TRBV10-2; D gene: TRBD2; J gene: TRBJ2-7; CDR3 protein: CASRGLVPEQYF; CDR3 DNA: TGCGCCAGCCGAGGACTAGTACCCGAGCAGTACTTC
clone size: NA; V gene: TRBV12-3/TRBV12-4; D gene: NA; J gene: TRBJ1-1; CDR3 protein: CASSLTGDTNTEAFF; CDR3 DNA: TGTGCCAGCAGTTTAACTGGGGATACGAACACTGAAGCTTTCTTT
clone size: NA; V gene: TRBV3-1; D gene: TRBD1; J gene: TRBJ1-4; CDR3 protein: CASSPAGQGAEKLFF; CDR3 DNA: TGTGCCAGCAGCCCCGCGGGACAGGGGGCGGAAAAACTGTTTTTT
clone size: many; V gene: TRBV24-1; D gene: TRBD1; J gene: TRBJ2-3; CDR3 protein: CATSNGQGKITDTQYF; CDR3 DNA: TGTGCCACCAGTAATGGACAGGGTAAGATAACAGATACGCAGTATTTT
clone size: many; V gene: TRBV28; D gene: NA; J gene: TRBJ2-3; CDR3 protein: CASSYQGAADTQYF; CDR3 DNA: TGTGCCAGCAGTTATCAGGGCGCGGCAGATACGCAGTATTTT
clone size: many; V gene: TRBV28; D gene: NA; J gene: TRBJ1-1; CDR3 protein: CASSLDMVSGDTEAFF; CDR3 DNA: TGTGCCAGCAGTCTAGACATGGTTAGCGGGGACACTGAAGCTTTCTTT
clone size: many; V gene: TRBV24-1; D gene: TRBD2; J gene: TRBJ2-1; CDR3 protein: CATSDLRAGADNEQFF; CDR3 DNA: TGTGCCACCAGTGATTTGCGGGCGGGAGCGGACAATGAGCAGTTCTTC
clone size: many; V gene: TRBV4-1; D gene: NA; J gene: TRBJ1-2; CDR3 protein: CASSQESSGPPYYGYTF; CDR3 DNA: TGCGCCAGCAGCCAAGAAAGTTCGGGTCCTCCCTACTATGGCTACACCTTC
clone size: once; V gene: TRBV20-1; D gene: NA; J gene: TRBJ2-5; CDR3 protein: CSALNRKGETQYF; CDR3 DNA: TGCAGTGCCCTGAACAGGAAGGGAGAGACCCAGTACTTC
clone size: many; V gene: TRBV5-1; D gene: NA; J gene: TRBJ2-2; CDR3 protein: CASSFPNTGELFF; CDR3 DNA: TGCGCCAGCAGCTTCCCGAACACCGGGGAGCTGTTTTTT
clone size: few; V gene: TRBV5-5; D gene: NA; J gene: TRBJ1-6; CDR3 protein: CASSLDWSPLHF; CDR3 DNA: TGTGCCAGCAGCTTGGATTGGTCACCCCTCCACTTT
clone size: few; V gene: TRBV28; D gene: NA; J gene: TRBJ1-2; CDR3 protein: CASSFPANYGYTF; CDR3 DNA: TGTGCCAGCAGTTTCCCCGCTAACTATGGCTACACCTTC
clone size: many; V gene: TRBV11-2; D gene: NA; J gene: TRBJ2-2; CDR3 protein: CASSQRPVGAEGELFF; CDR3 DNA: TGTGCCAGCAGCCAAAGGCCTGTAGGGGCCGAAGGGGAGCTGTTTTTT
clone size: NA; V gene: TRBV28; D gene: NA; J gene: TRBJ1-2; CDR3 protein: CASSSRTFNYGYTF; CDR3 DNA: TGTGCCAGCAGTTCTCGGACTTTTAACTATGGCTACACCTTC
clone size: few; V gene: TRBV7-9; D gene: NA; J gene: TRBJ2-2; CDR3 protein: CASSIGTSNTGELFF; CDR3 DNA: TGTGCCAGCAGCATTGGGACTTCGAACACCGGGGAGCTGTTTTTT
clone size: many; V gene: TRBV7-6; D gene: NA; J gene: TRBJ2-3; CDR3 protein: CASSSEDTQYF; CDR3 DNA: TGTGCCAGCAGTTCCGAGGATACGCAGTATTTT
clone size: NA; V gene: TRBV12-3/TRBV12-4; D gene: NA; J gene: TRBJ1-1; CDR3 protein: CASTWGGTEAFF; CDR3 DNA: TGTGCCAGCACTTGGGGGGGGACTGAAGCTTTCTTT
clone size: many; V gene: TRBV10-3; D gene: NA; J gene: TRBJ2-5; CDR3 protein: CATNTGLAETQYF; CDR3 DNA: TGTGCCACTAACACAGGGCTCGCCGAGACCCAGTACTTC
clone size: many; V gene: TRBV28; D gene: NA; J gene: TRBJ1-1; CDR3 protein: CASTLTGVWGTEAFF; CDR3 DNA: TGTGCCAGCACATTGACGGGGGTTTGGGGCACTGAAGCTTTCTTT
clone size: NA; V gene: TRBV27; D gene: TRBD2; J gene: TRBJ2-5; CDR3 protein: CASSPPSGGGETQYF; CDR3 DNA: TGTGCCAGCAGCCCCCCCTCCGGGGGAGGGGAGACCCAGTACTTC
clone size: few; V gene: TRBV3-1; D gene: NA; J gene: TRBJ2-1; CDR3 protein: CASSQGGVSSYNEQFF; CDR3 DNA: TGTGCCAGCAGCCAAGGGGGGGTCAGCTCCTACAATGAGCAGTTCTTC
clone size: many; V gene: TRBV3-1; D gene: NA; J gene: TRBJ2-7; CDR3 protein: CASSWSPAYEQYF; CDR3 DNA: TGTGCCTCTTCCTGGAGTCCAGCCTACGAGCAGTACTTC